This record concerns one T cell receptor beta chain sequence. Its antigen is currently unknown. This was the immunoSEQ version 4 assay in survey mode. Measured with immunoSEQ multiplex PCR; TCRdb has only the in-frame clones, and not every one. The sample carries roughly 41,000 clones, around 80% recorded once. This specimen belongs to a study of persistence of HIV-infected CD4 T cells. About the research overall: Isolated cells were CMV- and HIV-1 Gag-responding CD4+ T cells. Donors had been on suppressive ART for a median of roughly eight years.

The CDR3 covers 15 residues. Germline CDR1 MDHEN, CDR2 SYDVKM. The V end was cut by 5 bases, the J end by 4 bases, with 15 bases between. Stimulation used 10 ug/mL lysate from CMV-infected fibroblasts. Sorted nonresponding memory CD4+ T cells were CD40L-negative, CD69-negative, CD45RO-high. These HIV-1-infected adults initiated suppressive ART in chronic infection. J is TRBJ1-5 and V is TRBV28, with a weak D call TRBD1 (5 bases). Sequenced material: CD4+ T cells sorted from PBMCs after approximately 19-hour stimulation, taken from a patient who received antiretroviral therapy. The receptor was derived from an adult man with HIV who was CMV-seropositive. The CDR3 coding sequence is TGTGCCAGCAGTATTGGGGGGAATAGTAATCAGCCCCAGCATTTT. Protein: CASSIGGNSNQPQHF.